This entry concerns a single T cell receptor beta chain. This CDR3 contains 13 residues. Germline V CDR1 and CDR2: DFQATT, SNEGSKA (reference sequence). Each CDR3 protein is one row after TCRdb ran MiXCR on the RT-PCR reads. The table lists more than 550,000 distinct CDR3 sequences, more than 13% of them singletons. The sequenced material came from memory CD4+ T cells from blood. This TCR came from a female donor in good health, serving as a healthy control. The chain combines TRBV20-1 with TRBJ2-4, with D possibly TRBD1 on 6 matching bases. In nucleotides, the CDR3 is TGCAGCGTCTGGGGGCAGGGGAAAAACATTCAGTACTTC. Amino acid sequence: CSVWGQGKNIQYF.